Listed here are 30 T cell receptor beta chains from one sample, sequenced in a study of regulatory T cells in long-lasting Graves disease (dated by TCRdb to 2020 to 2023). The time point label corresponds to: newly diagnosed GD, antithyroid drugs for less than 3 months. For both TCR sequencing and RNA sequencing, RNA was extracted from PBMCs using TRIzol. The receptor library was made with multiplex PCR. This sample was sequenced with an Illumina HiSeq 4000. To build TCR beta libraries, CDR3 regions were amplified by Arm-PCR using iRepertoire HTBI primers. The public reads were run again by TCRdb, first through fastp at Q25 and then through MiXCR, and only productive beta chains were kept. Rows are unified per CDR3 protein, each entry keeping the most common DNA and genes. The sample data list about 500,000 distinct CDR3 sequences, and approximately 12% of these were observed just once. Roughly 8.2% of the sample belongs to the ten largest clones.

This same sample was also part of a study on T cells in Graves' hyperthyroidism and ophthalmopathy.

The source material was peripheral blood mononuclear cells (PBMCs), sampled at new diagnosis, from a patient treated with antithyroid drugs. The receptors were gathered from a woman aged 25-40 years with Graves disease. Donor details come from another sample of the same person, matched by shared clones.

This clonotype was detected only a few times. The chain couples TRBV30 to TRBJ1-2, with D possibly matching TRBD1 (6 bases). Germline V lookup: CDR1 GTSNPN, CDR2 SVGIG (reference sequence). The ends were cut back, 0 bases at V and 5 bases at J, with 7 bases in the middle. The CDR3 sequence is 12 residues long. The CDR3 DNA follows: TGTGCCTGGAGTGTAGGGACATATGGCTACACCTTC. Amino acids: CAWSVGTYGYTF.

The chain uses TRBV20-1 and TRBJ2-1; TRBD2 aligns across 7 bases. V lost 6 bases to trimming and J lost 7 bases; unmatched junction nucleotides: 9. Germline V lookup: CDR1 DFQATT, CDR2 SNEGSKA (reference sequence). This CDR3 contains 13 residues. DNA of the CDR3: TGCAGTGCCCAATCCGGGACTATGAATGAGCAGTTCTTC. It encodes CSAQSGTMNEQFF.

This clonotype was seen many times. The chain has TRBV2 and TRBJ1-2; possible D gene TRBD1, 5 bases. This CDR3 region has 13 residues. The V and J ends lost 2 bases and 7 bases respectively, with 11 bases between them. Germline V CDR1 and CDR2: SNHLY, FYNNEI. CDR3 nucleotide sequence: TGTGCCAGCAGTGAACGGCAGGGTGGTGGCTACACCTTC. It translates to CASSERQGGGYTF.

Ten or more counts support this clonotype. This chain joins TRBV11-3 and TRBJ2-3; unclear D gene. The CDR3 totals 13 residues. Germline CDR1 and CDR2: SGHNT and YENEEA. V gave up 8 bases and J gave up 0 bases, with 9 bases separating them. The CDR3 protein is CASQQRSTDTQYF. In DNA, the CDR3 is TGTGCCAGCCAGCAAAGGAGCACAGATACGCAGTATTTT.

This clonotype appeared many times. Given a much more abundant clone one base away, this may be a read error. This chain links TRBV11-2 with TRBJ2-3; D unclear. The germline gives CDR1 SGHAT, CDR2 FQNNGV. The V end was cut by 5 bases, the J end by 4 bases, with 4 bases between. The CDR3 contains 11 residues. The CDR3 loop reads CASSLPDTQYF. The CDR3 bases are TGTGCCAGCAGCCTCCCAGATACGCAGTATTTT.

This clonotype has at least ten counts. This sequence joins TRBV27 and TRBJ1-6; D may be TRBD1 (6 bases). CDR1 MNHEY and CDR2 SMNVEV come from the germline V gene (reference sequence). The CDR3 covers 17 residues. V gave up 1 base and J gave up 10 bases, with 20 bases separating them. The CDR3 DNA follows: TGTGCCAGCAGTTTATTCCTCGGTGGGGGGCTCGGATCACCCCTCCACTTT. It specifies CASSLFLGGGLGSPLHF.

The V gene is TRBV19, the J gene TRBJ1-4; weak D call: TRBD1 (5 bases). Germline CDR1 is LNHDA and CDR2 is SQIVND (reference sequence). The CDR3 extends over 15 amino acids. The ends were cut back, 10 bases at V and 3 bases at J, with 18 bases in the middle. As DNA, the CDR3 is TGTGCCACGTCGGACTGGGCAGGGTCTAATGAAAAACTGTTTTTT. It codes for CATSDWAGSNEKLFF.

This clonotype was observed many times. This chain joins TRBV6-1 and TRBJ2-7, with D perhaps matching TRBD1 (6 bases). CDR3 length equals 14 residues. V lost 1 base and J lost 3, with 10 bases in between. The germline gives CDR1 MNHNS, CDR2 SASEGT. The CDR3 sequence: CASSEGGLDYEQYF. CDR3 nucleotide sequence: TGTGCCAGCAGTGAAGGGGGGCTCGACTACGAGCAGTACTTC.

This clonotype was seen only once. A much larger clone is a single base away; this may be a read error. The CDR3 DNA reads TGTGCCAGCAGCCCCATGCCGGGACTAGCGTTTTACGAGCAGTACTTC. Translating gives CASSPMPGLAFYEQYF. The rearrangement links TRBV3-1 to TRBJ2-3; 10 nucleotides match TRBD2. The J call may be incorrect, as the DNA end agrees better with TRBJ2-7. The CDR3 length is 16 residues. Germline V gives CDR1 LGHDT, CDR2 YNNKEL (reference sequence).

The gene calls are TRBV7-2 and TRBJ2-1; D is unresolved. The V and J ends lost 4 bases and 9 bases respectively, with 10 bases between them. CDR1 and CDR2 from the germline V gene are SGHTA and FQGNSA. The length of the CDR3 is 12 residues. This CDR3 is CASSSVWGEQFF. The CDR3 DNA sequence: TGTGCCAGCAGCTCTGTTTGGGGTGAGCAGTTCTTC.

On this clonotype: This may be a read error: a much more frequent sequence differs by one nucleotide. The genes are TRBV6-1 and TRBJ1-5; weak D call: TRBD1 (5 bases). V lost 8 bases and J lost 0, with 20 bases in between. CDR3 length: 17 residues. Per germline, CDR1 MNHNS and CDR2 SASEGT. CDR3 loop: CASGLQLGRYSNQPQHF. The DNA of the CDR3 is TGTGCCAGCGGCCTTCAACTGGGACGGTATAGCAATCAGCCCCAGCATTTT.

The CDR3 bases are TGTGCCAGCAGCTTAGACTCCCTAGCGATCTCCTCCTACGAGCAGTACTTC. Its protein product is CASSLDSLAISSYEQYF. V and J are TRBV11-2 and TRBJ2-7, with D possibly matching TRBD2 (6 bases). V was shortened by 0 bases and J by 0 bases, with 15 bases between the two germline ends. There are 17 residues in the CDR3. From germline, CDR1 is SGHAT and CDR2 FQNNGV. The full variable domain, in which reference TRBV11-2 and TRBJ2-7 provide the parts outside the CDR3, is EAGVAQSPRYKIIEKRQSVAFWCNPISGHATLYWYQQILGQGPKLLIQFQNNGVVDDSQLPKDRFSAERLKGVDSTLKIQPAKLEDSAVYLCASSLDSLAISSYEQYFGPGTRLTVT.

For the CDR3, the DNA is TGTGCCACCTCCCCGGGCATCGATAATTATCAGCCCCAGCATTTT. It yields the protein CATSPGIDNYQPQHF. V is TRBV24-1 and J is TRBJ1-5, with D uncertain. V was clipped by 9 bases and J by 5 bases, with 19 bases between them. Germline CDR1 KGHDR, CDR2 SFDVKD. The CDR3 is made up of 15 amino acids.

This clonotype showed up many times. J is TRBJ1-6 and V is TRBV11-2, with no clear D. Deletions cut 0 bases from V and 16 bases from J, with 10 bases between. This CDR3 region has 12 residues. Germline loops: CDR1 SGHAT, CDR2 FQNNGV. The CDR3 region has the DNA TGTGCCAGCAGCTTAGAGGGGAGAGGACTCCACTTT. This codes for CASSLEGRGLHF. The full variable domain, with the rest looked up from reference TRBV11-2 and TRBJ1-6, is EAGVAQSPRYKIIEKRQSVAFWCNPISGHATLYWYQQILGQGPKLLIQFQNNGVVDDSQLPKDRFSAERLKGVDSTLKIQPAKLEDSAVYLCASSLEGRGLHFGNGTRLTVT.

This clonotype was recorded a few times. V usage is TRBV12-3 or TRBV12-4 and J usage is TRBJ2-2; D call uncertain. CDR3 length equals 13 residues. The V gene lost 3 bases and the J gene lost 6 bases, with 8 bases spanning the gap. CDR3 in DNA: TGTGCCAGCAGTTTTAGGATACCCGGGGAGCTGTTTTTT. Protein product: CASSFRIPGELFF.

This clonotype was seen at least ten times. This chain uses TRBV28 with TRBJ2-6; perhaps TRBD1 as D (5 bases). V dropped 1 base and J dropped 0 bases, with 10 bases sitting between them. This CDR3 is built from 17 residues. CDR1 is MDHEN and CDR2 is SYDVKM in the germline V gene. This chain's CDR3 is CASSLFDSSSGANVLTF. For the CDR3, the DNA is TGTGCCAGCAGTTTATTCGACAGTTCCTCTGGGGCCAACGTCCTGACTTTC.

The CDR3 DNA reads as TGCGCCAGCAGCTGGTGGGACAGGGGCATAAGAGATACGCAGTATTTT. It translates to CASSWWDRGIRDTQYF. J is TRBJ2-3 and V is TRBV5-1; 10 nucleotides align to TRBD1. The trim removed 3 bases at V and 5 bases at J, leaving 9 bases unmatched. Germline-derived CDR1 and CDR2 are SGHRS and YFSETQ. This CDR3 has 16 amino acids.

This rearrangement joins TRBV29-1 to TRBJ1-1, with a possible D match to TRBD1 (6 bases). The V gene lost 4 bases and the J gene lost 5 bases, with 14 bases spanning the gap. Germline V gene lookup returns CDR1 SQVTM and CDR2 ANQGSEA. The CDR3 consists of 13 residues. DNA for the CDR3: TGCAGCGTTGTGGGGGCGCCAGGTACTGAAGCTTTCTTT. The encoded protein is CSVVGAPGTEAFF. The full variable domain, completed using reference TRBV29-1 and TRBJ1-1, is SAVISQKPSRDICQRGTSLTIQCQVDSQVTMMFWYRQQPGQSLTLIATANQGSEATYESGFVIDKFPISRPNLTFSTLTVSNMSPEDSSIYLCSVVGAPGTEAFFGQGTRLTVV.

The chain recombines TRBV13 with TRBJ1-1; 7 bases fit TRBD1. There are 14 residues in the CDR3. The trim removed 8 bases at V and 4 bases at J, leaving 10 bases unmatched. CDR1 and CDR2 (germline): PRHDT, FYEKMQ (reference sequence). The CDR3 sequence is CASRIRGYGTEAFF. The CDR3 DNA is TGTGCCAGCCGTATCAGGGGGTACGGCACTGAAGCTTTCTTT.

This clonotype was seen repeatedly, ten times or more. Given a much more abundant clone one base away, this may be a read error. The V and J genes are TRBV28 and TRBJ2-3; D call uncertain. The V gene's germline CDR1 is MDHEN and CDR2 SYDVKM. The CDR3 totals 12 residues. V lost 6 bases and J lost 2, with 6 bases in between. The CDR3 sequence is CASSFTTDTQYF. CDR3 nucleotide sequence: TGTGCCAGCAGCTTCACCACAGATACGCAGTATTTT. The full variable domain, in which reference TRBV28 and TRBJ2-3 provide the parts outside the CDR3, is DVKVTQSSRYLVKRTGEKVFLECVQDMDHENMFWYRQDPGLGLRLIYFSYDVKMKEKGDIPEGYSVSREKKERFSLILESASTNQTSMYLCASSFTTDTQYFGPGTRLTVL.

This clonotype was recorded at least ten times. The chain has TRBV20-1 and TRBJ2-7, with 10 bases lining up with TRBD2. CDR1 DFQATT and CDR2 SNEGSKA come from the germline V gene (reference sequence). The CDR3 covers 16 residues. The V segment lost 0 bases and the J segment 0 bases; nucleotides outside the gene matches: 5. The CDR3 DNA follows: TGCAGTGCTAGAGATCTTAGCGGGAGGCTCTCCTACGAGCAGTACTTC. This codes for CSARDLSGRLSYEQYF.

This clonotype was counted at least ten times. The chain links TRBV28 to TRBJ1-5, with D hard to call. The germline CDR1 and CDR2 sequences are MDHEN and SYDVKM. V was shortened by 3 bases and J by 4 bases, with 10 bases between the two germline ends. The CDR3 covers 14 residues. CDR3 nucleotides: TGTGCCAGCAGTTTCGCAGGATCTAATCAGCCCCAGCATTTT. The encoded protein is CASSFAGSNQPQHF. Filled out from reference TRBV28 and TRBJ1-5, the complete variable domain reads DVKVTQSSRYLVKRTGEKVFLECVQDMDHENMFWYRQDPGLGLRLIYFSYDVKMKEKGDIPEGYSVSREKKERFSLILESASTNQTSMYLCASSFAGSNQPQHFGDGTRLSIL.

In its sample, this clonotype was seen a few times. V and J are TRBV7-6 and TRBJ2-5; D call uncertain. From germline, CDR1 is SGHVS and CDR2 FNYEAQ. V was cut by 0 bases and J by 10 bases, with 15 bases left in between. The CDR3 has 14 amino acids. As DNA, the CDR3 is TGTGCCAGCAGCTTAGCGCCGGAGCTAAGCATCCAGTACTTC. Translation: CASSLAPELSIQYF.

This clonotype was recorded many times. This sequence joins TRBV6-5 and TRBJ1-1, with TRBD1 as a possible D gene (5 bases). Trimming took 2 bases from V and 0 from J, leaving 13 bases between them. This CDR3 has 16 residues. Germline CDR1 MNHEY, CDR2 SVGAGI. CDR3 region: CASSYEADSMNTEAFF. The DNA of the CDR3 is TGTGCCAGCAGTTACGAGGCCGACAGCATGAACACTGAAGCTTTCTTT.

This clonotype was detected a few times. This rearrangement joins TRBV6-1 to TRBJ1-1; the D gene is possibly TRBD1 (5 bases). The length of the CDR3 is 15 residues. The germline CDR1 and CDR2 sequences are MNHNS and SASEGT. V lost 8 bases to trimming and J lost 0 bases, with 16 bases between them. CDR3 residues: CASGVLWGLNTEAFF. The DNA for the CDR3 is TGTGCCAGCGGAGTCCTGTGGGGACTGAACACTGAAGCTTTCTTT.

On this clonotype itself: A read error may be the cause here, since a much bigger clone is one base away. Here the CDR3 DNA reads TGTGCCAGCAGCCCACGGGGGAGCACAGATACGCAGTATTTT. Translating it yields CASSPRGSTDTQYF. The chain joins TRBV7-8 to TRBJ2-3; a possible D gene is TRBD2 (6 bases). CDR1 is SGHVS, CDR2 FQNEAQ, per germline. Trimming left V 5 bases short and J 0 bases short, with 9 bases between. The CDR3 length is 14 residues.

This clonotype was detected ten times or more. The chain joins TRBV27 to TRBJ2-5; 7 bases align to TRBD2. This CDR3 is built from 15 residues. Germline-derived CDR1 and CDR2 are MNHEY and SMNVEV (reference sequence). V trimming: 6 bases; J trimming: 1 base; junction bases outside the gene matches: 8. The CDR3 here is CASRPSGPGQETQYF. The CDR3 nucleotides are TGTGCCAGCAGACCTAGCGGCCCGGGCCAAGAGACCCAGTACTTC.

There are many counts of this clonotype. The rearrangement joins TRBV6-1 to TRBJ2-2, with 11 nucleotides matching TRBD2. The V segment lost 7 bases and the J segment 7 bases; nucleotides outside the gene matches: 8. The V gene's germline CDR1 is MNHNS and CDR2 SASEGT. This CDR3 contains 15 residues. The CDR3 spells CASTLTSGISGELFF. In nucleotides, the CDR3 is TGTGCCAGCACCCTGACTAGCGGGATTAGCGGGGAGCTGTTTTTT.

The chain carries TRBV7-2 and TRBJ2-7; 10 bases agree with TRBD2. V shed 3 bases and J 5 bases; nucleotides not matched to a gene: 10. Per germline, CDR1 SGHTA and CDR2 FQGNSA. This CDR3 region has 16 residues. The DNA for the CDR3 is TGTGCCAGCAGCTTCCCCACTAGCGGGACGAACCACGAGCAGTACTTC. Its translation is CASSFPTSGTNHEQYF.

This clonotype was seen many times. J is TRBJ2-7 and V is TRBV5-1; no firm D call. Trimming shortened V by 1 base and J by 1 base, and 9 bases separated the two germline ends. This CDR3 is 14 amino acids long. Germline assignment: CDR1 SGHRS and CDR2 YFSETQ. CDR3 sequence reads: CASSLYLPSYEQYF. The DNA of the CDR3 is TGCGCCAGCAGCTTGTATCTCCCTTCCTACGAGCAGTACTTC.